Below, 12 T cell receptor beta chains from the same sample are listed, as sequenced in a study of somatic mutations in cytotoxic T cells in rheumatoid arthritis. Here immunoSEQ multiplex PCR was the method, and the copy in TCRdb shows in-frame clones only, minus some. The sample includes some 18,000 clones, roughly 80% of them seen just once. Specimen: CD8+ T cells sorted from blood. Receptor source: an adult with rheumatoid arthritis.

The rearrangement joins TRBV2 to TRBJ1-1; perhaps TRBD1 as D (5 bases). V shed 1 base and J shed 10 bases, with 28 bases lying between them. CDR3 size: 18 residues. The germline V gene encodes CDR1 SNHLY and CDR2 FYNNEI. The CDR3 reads CASSEGLVAGRRPRGAFF. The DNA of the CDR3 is TGTGCCAGCAGTGAAGGACTGGTTGCGGGCAGGCGACCGAGGGGAGCTTTCTTT.

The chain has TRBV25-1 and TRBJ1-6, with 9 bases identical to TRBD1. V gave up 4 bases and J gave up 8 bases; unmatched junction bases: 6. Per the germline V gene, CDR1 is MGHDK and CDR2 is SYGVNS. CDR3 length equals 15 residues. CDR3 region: CASSAEGTGHSPLHF. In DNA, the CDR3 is TGTGCCAGCAGTGCAGAGGGGACAGGGCATTCACCCCTCCACTTT.

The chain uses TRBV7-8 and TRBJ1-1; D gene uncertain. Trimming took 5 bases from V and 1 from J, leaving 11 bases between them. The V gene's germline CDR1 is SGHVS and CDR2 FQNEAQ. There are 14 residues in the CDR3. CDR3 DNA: TGTGCCAGCAGCGTATCGAGTTCGAACACTGAAGCTTTCTTT. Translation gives CASSVSSSNTEAFF.

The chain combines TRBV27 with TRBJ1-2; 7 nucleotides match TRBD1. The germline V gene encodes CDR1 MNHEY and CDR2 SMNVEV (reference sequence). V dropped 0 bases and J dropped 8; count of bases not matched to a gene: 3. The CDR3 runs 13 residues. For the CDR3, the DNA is TGTGCCAGCAGTTTATCCTACAGGGGAGGCTACACCTTC. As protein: CASSLSYRGGYTF.

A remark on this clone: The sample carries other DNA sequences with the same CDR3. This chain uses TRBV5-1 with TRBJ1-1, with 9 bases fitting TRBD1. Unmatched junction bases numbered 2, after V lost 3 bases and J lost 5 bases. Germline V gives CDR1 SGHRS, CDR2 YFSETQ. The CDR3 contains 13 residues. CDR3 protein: CASSSGQGTEAFF. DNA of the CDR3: TGCGCCAGCAGCTCGGGACAGGGAACTGAAGCTTTCTTT.

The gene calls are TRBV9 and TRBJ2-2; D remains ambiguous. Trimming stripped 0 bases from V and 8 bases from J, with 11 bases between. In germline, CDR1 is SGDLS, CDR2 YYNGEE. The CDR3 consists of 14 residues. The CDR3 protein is CASSVGWGVGELFF. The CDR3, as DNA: TGTGCCAGCAGCGTAGGGTGGGGTGTAGGGGAGCTGTTTTTT.

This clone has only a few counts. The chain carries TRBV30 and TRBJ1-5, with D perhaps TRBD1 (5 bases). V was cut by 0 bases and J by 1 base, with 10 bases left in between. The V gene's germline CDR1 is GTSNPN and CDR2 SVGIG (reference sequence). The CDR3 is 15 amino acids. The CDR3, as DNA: TGTGCCTGGAGTGTGCGGACAACGAGCAATCAGCCCCAGCATTTT. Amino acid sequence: CAWSVRTTSNQPQHF.

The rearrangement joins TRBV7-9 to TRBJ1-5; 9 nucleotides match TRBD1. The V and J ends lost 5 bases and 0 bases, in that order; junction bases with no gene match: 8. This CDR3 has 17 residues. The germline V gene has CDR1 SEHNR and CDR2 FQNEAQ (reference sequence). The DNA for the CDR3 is TGTGCCAGCAGCGGTACAGGGGGCCTTTATAGCAATCAGCCCCAGCATTTT. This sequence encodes CASSGTGGLYSNQPQHF.

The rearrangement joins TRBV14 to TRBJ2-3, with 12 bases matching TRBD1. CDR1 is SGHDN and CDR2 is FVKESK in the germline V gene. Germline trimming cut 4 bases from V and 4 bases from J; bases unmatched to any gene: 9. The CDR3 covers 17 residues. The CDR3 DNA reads TGTGCCAGCAGCCGCCCCCGGGACAGGGGGCGGGCAGATACGCAGTATTTT. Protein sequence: CASSRPRDRGRADTQYF.

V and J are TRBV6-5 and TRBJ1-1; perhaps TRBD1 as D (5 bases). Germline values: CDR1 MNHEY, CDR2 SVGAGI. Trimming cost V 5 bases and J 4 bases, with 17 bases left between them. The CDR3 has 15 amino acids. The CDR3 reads CASSRFQGHGTEAFF. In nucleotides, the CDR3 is TGTGCCAGCAGTCGATTCCAGGGTCACGGCACTGAAGCTTTCTTT.

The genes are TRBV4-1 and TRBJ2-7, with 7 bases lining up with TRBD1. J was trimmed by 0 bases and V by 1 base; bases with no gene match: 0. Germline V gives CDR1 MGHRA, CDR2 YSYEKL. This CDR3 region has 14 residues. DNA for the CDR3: TGCGCCAGCAGCCAAGGGGACAGCTCCTACGAGCAGTACTTC. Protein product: CASSQGDSSYEQYF.

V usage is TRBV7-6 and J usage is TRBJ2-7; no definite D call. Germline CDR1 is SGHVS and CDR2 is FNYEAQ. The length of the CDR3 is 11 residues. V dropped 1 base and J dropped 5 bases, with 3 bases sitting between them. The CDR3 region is CASSLGDEQYF. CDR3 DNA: TGTGCCAGCAGCTTAGGGGACGAGCAGTACTTC. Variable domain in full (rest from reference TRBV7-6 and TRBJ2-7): GAGVSQSPRYKVTKRGQDVALRCDPISGHVSLYWYRQALGQGPEFLTYFNYEAQQDKSGLPNDRFSAERPEGSISTLTIQRTEQRDSAMYRCASSLGDEQYFGPGTRLTVT.